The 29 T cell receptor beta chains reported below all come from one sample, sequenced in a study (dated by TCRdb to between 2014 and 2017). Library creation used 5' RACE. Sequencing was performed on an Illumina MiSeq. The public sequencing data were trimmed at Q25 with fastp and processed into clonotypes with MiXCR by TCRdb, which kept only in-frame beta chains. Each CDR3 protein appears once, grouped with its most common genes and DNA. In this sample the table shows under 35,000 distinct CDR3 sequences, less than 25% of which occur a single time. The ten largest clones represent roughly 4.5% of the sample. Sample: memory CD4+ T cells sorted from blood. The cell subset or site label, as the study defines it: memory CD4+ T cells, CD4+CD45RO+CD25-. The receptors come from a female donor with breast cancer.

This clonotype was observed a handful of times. In DNA form, the CDR3 reads TGTGCCAGCAGCGCAAGTTCGGGGGGGACTCGCTCCTATGGCTACACCTTC. It codes for CASSASSGGTRSYGYTF. This sequence joins TRBV9 and TRBJ1-2; perhaps TRBD1 as D (5 bases). Trimming removed 3 bases from V and 4 bases from J, with 22 bases in between. The CDR3 spans 17 residues. Germline CDR1 and CDR2: SGDLS and YYNGEE.

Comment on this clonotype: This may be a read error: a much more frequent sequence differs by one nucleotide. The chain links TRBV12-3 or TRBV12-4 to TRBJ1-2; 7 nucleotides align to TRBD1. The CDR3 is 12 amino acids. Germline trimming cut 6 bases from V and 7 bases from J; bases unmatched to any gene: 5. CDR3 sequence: CASRLTGPGYTF. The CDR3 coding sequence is TGTGCCAGCAGATTGACAGGGCCTGGCTACACCTTC.

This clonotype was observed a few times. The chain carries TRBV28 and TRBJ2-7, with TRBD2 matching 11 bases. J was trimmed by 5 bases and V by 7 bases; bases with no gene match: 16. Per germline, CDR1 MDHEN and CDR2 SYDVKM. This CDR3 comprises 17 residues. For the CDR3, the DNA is TGTGCCAGCACAACCTCCACCCGACTAGCGGGGCTGGACGAGCAGTACTTC. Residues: CASTTSTRLAGLDEQYF.

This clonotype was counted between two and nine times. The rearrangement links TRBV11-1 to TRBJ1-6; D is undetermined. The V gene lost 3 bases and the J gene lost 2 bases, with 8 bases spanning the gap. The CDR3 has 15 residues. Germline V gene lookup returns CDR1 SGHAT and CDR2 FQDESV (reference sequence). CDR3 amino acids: CASSLEPAYNSPLHF. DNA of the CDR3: TGTGCCAGCAGCTTGGAGCCCGCCTATAATTCACCCCTCCACTTT.

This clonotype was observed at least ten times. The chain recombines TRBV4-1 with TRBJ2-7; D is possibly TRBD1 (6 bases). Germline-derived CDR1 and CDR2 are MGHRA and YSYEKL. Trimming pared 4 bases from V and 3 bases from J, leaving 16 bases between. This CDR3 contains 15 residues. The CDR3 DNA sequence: TGCGCCAGCAGCCGCCTCACAGGGAGTGGCTACGAGCAGTACTTC. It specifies CASSRLTGSGYEQYF.

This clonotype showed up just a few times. Here the CDR3 DNA reads TGCGCCAGCAGCTTCCGATCCAGCACAGATACGCAGTATTTT. Protein sequence: CASSFRSSTDTQYF. The rearrangement links TRBV5-1 to TRBJ2-3, with D unclear. The CDR3 is made up of 14 amino acids. Germline lookup yields CDR1 SGHRS and CDR2 YFSETQ. Deletions cut 2 bases from V and 0 bases from J, with 7 bases between.

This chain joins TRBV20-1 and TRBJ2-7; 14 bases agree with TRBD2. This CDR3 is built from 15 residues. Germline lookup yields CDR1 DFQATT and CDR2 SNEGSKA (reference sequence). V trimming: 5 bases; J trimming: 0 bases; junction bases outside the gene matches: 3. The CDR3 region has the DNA TGCAGTGCTGTAGGGACTAGCGGGAGCTCCTACGAGCAGTACTTC. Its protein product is CSAVGTSGSSYEQYF.

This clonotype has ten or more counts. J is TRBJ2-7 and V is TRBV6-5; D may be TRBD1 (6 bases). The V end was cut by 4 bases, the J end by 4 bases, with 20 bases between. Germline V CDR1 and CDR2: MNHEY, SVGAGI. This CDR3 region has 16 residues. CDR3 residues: CASSSALLGAGYEQYF. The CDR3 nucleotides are TGTGCCAGCAGTTCCGCTCTACTGGGGGCGGGTTACGAGCAGTACTTC.

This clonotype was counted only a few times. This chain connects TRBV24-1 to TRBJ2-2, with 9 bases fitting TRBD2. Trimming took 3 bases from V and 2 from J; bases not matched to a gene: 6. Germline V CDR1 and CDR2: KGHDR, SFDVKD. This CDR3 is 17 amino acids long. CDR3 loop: CATSDPVAGVNTGELFF. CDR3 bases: TGTGCCACCAGTGATCCGGTAGCGGGAGTCAACACCGGGGAGCTGTTTTTT.

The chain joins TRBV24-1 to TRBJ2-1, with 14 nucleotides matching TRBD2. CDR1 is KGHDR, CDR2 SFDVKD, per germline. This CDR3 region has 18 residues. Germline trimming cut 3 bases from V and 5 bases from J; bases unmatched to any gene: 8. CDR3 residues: CATSDPTGTSGSDNEQFF. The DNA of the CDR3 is TGTGCCACCAGTGATCCAACAGGGACTAGCGGGAGCGACAATGAGCAGTTCTTC.

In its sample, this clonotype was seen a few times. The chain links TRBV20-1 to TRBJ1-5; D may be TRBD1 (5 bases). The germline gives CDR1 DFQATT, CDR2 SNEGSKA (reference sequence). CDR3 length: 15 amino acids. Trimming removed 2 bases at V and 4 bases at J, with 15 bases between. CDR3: CSARYYSGKNQPQHF. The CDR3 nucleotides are TGCAGTGCTAGATACTACTCAGGGAAGAATCAGCCCCAGCATTTT.

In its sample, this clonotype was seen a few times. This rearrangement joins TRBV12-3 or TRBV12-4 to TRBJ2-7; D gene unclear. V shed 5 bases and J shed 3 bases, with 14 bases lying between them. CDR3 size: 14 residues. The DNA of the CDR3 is TGTGCCAGCAGTCCGGACCCGTGGGGCTACGAGCAGTACTTC. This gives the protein CASSPDPWGYEQYF.

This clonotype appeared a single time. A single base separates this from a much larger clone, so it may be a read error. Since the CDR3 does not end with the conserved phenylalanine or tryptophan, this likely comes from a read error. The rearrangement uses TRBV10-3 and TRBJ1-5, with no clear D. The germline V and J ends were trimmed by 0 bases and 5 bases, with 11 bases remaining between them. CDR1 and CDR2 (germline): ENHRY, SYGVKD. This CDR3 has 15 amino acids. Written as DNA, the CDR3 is TGTGCCATCAGTGAGTCGATGGGAGGAGATCAGCCCCAGCATCTT. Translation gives CAISESMGGDQPQHL.

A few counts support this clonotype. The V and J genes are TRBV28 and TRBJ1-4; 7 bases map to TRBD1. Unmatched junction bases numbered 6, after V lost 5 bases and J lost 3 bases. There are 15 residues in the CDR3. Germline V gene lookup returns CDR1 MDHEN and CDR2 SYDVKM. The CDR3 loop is CASSPAGTANEKLFF. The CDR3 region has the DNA TGTGCCAGCAGTCCAGCCGGGACAGCTAATGAAAAACTGTTTTTT.

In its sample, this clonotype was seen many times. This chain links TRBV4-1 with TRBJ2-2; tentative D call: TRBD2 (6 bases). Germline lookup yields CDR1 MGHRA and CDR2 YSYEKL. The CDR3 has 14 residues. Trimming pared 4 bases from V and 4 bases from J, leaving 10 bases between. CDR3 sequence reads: CASSPSGLTGELFF. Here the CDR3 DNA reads TGCGCCAGCAGCCCATCGGGACTCACCGGGGAGCTGTTTTTT.

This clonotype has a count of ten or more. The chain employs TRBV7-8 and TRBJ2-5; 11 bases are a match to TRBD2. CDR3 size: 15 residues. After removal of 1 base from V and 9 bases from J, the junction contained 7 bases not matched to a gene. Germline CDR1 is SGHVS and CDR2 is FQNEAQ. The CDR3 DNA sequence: TGTGCCAGCAGCTTAGGTCTAGCGGGGGGAAGGCCCCAGTACTTC. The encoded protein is CASSLGLAGGRPQYF.

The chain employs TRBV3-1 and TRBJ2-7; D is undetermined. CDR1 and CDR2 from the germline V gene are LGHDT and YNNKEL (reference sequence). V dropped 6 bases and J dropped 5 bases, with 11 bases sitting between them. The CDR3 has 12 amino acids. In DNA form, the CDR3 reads TGTGCCAGCAGATCAAGTATCAACGAGCAGTACTTC. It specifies CASRSSINEQYF.

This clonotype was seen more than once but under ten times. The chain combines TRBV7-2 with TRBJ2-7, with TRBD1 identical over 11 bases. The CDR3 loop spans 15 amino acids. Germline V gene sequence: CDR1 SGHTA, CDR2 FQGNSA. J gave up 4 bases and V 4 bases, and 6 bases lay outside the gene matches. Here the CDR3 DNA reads TGTGCCAGCAGCTCGCTCGGACAGGGGGCTTACGAGCAGTACTTC. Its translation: CASSSLGQGAYEQYF. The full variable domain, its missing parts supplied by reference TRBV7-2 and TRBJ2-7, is GAGVSQSPSNKVTEKGKDVELRCDPISGHTALYWYRQSLGQGLEFLIYFQGNSAPDKSGLPSDRFSAERTGGSVSTLTIQRTQQEDSAVYLCASSSLGQGAYEQYFGPGTRLTVT.

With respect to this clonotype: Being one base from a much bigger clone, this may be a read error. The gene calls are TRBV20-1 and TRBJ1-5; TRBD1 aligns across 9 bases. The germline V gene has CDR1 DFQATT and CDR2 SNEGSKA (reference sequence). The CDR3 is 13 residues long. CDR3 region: CSALDRGNQSQHF. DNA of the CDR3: TGCAGTGCCCTGGACAGGGGCAATCAGTCCCAGCATTTT.

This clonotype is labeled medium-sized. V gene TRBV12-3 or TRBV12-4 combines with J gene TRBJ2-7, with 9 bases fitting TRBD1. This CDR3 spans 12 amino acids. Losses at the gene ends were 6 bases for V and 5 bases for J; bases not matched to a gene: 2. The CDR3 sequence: CASSGTGNEQYF. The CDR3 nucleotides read TGTGCCAGCAGCGGGACAGGGAACGAGCAGTACTTC.

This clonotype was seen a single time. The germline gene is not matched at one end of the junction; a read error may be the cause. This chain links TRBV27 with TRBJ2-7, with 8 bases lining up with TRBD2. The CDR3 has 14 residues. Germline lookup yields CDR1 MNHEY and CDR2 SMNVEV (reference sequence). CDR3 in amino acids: CATSSGGKSYVQYF. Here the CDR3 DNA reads TGTGCCACTTCCAGCGGGGGCAAATCCTACGTGCAGTACTTC.

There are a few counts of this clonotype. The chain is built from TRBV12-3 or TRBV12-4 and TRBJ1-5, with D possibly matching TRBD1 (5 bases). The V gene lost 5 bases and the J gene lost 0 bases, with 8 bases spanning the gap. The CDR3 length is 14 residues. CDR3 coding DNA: TGTGCCAGCAGTGGGGCAGATAGCAATCAGCCCCAGCATTTT. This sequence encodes CASSGADSNQPQHF.

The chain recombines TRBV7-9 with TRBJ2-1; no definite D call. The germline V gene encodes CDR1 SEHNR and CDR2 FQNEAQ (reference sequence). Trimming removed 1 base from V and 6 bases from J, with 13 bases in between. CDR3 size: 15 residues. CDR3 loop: CASSLEPSFFNEQFF. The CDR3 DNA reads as TGTGCCAGCAGCTTAGAGCCTAGTTTCTTCAATGAGCAGTTCTTC. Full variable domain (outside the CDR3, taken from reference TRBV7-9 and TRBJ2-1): DTGVSQNPRHKITKRGQNVTFRCDPISEHNRLYWYRQTLGQGPEFLTYFQNEAQLEKSRLLSDRFSAERPKGSFSTLEIQRTEQGDSAMYLCASSLEPSFFNEQFFGPGTRLTVL.

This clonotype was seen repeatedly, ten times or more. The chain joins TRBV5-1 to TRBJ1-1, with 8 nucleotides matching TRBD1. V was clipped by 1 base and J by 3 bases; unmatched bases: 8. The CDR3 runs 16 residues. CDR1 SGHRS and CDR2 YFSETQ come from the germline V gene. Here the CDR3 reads CASSLMAGGADTEAFF. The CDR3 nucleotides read TGCGCCAGCAGCTTGATGGCAGGGGGCGCGGACACTGAAGCTTTCTTT.

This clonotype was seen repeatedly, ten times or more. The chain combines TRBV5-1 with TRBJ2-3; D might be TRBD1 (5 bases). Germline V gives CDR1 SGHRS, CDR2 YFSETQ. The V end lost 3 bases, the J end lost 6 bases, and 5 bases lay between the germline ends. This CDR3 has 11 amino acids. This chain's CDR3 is CASSSGDTQYF. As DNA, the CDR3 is TGCGCCAGCAGCTCAGGGGATACGCAGTATTTT.

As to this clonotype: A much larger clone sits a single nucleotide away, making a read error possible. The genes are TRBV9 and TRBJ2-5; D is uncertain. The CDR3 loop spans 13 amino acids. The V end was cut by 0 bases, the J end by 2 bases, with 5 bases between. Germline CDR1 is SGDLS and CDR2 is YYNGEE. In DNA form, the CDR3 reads TGTGCCAGCAGCGTAGGTCCGCAAGAGACCCAGTACTTC. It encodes CASSVGPQETQYF.

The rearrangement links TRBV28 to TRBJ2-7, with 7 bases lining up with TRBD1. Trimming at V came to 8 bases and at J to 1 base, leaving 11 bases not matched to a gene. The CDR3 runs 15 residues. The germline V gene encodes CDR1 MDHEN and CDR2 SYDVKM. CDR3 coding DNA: TGTGCCAGCCAAAGGGGGCGACCCGATTCCTACGAGCAGTACTTC. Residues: CASQRGRPDSYEQYF. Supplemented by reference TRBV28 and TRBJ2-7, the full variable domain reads DVKVTQSSRYLVKRTGEKVFLECVQDMDHENMFWYRQDPGLGLRLIYFSYDVKMKEKGDIPEGYSVSREKKERFSLILESASTNQTSMYLCASQRGRPDSYEQYFGPGTRLTVT.

The CDR3 region has the DNA TGTGCCAGCAGTTCCCTCTCGGGACTGCGGAGCTCTGGGGCCAACGTCCTGACTTTC. Its protein is CASSSLSGLRSSGANVLTF. The V and J genes are TRBV18 and TRBJ2-6, with D possibly matching TRBD2 (6 bases). V was trimmed by 8 bases and J by 0 bases, leaving 23 bases between them. The CDR3 consists of 19 residues. The germline V gene encodes CDR1 KGHSH and CDR2 LQKENI.

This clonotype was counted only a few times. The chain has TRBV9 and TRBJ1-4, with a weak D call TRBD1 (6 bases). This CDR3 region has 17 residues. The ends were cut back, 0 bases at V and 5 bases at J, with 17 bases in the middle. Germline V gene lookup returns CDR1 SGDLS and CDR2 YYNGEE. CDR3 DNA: TGTGCCAGCAGCGTAGGAGGGGGTGCCCCGCTAAATGAAAAACTGTTTTTT. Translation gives CASSVGGGAPLNEKLFF.